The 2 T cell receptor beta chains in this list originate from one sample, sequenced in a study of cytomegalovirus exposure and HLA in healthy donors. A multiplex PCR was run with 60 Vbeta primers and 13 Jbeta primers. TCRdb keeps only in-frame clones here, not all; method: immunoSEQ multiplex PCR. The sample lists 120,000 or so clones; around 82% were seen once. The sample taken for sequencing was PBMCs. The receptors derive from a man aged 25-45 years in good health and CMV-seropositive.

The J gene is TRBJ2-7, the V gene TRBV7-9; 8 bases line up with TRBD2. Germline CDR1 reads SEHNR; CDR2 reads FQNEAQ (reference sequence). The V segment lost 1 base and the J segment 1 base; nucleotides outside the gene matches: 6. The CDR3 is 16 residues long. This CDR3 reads CASSLEVGLESYEQYF. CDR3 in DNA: TGTGCCAGCAGCTTAGAGGTGGGACTAGAGTCCTACGAGCAGTACTTC.

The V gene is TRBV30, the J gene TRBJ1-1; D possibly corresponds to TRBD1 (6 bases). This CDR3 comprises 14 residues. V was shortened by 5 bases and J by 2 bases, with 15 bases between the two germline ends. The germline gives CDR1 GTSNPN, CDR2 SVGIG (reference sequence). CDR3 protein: CAWGDRTVNTEAFF. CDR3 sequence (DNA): TGTGCCTGGGGGGATAGGACAGTCAACACTGAAGCTTTCTTT. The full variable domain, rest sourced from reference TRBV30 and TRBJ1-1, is SQTIHQWPATLVQPVGSPLSLECTVEGTSNPNLYWYRQAAGRGLQLLFYSVGIGQISSEVPQNLSASRPQDRQFILSSKKLLLSDSGFYLCAWGDRTVNTEAFFGQGTRLTVV.